This T cell receptor (beta chain) was recovered during a study of cytomegalovirus exposure and HLA in healthy donors. General study results and limits: A few of the chains that were CMV-associated were confirmed in vitro to be specific for CMV antigens.

The PCR was carried out with 60 Vbeta primers and 13 Jbeta primers. Sequencing was performed with immunoSEQ multiplex PCR; in TCRdb, only in-frame clones are kept and a portion is missing. The sample yields tens of thousands of clones, roughly four fifths seen once. The CDR3 is 15 amino acids. Germline V gene sequence: CDR1 MNHEY, CDR2 SVGAGI. V was clipped by 6 bases and J by 2 bases, with 13 bases between them. A word on this clone: What it binds is unknown.

V and J are TRBV6-5 and TRBJ1-4; perhaps TRBD1 as D (6 bases). The TCR comes from a man aged 25-45 years in good health and CMV-seronegative. The material sequenced was PBMCs. CDR3: CASSPTGFTNEKLFF. CDR3 sequence (DNA): TGTGCCAGCAGCCCCACAGGGTTTACTAATGAAAAACTGTTTTTT.